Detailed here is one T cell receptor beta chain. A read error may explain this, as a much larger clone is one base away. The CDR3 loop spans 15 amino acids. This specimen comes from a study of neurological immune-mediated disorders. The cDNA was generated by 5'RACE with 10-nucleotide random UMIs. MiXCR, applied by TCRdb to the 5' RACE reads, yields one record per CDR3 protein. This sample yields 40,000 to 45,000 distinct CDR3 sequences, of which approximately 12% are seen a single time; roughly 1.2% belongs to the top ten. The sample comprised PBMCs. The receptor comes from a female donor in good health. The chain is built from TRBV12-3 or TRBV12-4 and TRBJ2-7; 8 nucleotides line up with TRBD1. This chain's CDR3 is CANSLLDRDPDEQYF. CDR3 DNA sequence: TGTGCCAACAGTCTCCTGGACAGGGACCCAGACGAGCAGTACTTC.